A selection of T cell receptor beta chains follows, all from one sample in a study of blood T cell repertoires in COVID-19. Method: immunoSEQ multiplex PCR; TCRdb's copy keeps in-frame clones and lacks some. The sample lists under 200,000 clones; about nine tenths were seen once. Sequences were obtained from peripheral blood. These receptors were collected from a man in his 70s with acute or convalescent COVID-19. Each CDR3 is given with its conserved first and last residue. The D gene is left open where the match is weak. Size is stated for part of the rows, as once, few or many counts, or as a class when the clone is expanded.

D gene,clone size,J gene,V gene,CDR3 DNA,CDR3 protein
TRBD2,.,TRBJ2-1,TRBV7-8,TGTGCCAGCAGTTCCAGCGGGGACCCCTACAATGAGCAGTTCTTC,CASSSSGDPYNEQFF
.,.,TRBJ2-6,TRBV21-1,TGTGCCAGCAGCTTACGGGACAGGAGCACTGGGGCCAACGTCCTGACTTTC,CASSLRDRSTGANVLTF
TRBD1,.,TRBJ2-3,TRBV15,TGTGCCACCAGCAGTGCTACAGGGGGCAGGACGCAGTATTTT,CATSSATGGRTQYF
.,.,TRBJ2-3,TRBV5-4,TGTGCCAGCAGCACGGAACCGGGGGATACGCAGTATTTT,CASSTEPGDTQYF
.,.,TRBJ1-5,TRBV2,TGTGCCAGCAGTTCCGGACAGCCGAATCAGCCCCAGCATTTT,CASSSGQPNQPQHF
.,.,TRBJ1-6,TRBV18,TGTGCCAGCTCGTACGTACAGGGATGGCGATCACCCCTCCACTTT,CASSYVQGWRSPLHF
.,.,TRBJ2-3,TRBV11-3,TGTGCCAGCAGCTTAGATAGGGGGAGCACAGATACGCAGTATTTT,CASSLDRGSTDTQYF
.,.,TRBJ1-1,TRBV27,TGTGCCAGCAGTTTATGGGGCGTAGGGGAAGCTTTCTTT,CASSLWGVGEAFF
TRBD2,.,TRBJ2-3,TRBV6-5,TGTGCCAGCATGGGAGCGGGGGATGCCACAGATACGCAGTATTTT,CASMGAGDATDTQYF
.,.,TRBJ2-2,TRBV7-9,TGTGCCAGCAGCGTCACAGAATCGAACACCGGGGAGCTGTTTTTT,CASSVTESNTGELFF
.,.,TRBJ2-7,TRBV7-9,TGTGCCAGCTTCGGCCAGGGGCGAAACGAGCAGTACTTC,CASFGQGRNEQYF
TRBD2,once,TRBJ2-7,TRBV5-1,TGCGCCAGCAGCTTGGGCACTAGCGATTTCTACGAGCAGTACTTC,CASSLGTSDFYEQYF
.,once,TRBJ1-2,TRBV9,TGTGCCAGCAGCGTAGAGGTCAGGCCTATAGGCTACACCTTC,CASSVEVRPIGYTF
TRBD1,.,TRBJ2-2,TRBV5-1,TGCGCCAGCAGCCTGCCGGGACAGGGGCCCGGGGAGCTGTTTTTT,CASSLPGQGPGELFF
TRBD1,.,TRBJ1-4,TRBV2,TGTGCCACCCGGGACAGGGTTGAAAAACTGTTTTTT,CATRDRVEKLFF
.,.,TRBJ2-5,TRBV5-1,TGCGCCAGCAGCCAGGCCCTCAGGCAAGAGACCCAGTACTTC,CASSQALRQETQYF
.,.,TRBJ2-3,TRBV5-8,TGTGCCAGCAGCCAGGGGCAGGCAGGGTCCACAGATACGCAGTATTTT,CASSQGQAGSTDTQYF
.,.,TRBJ1-2,TRBV28,TGTGCCAGCAGTGGAGGAGTCTATGGCTACACCTTC,CASSGGVYGYTF
TRBD1,.,TRBJ1-1,TRBV6-5,TGTGCCAGCAGCTTGACAGGGTACACTGAAGCTTTCTTT,CASSLTGYTEAFF
.,few,TRBJ1-2,TRBV5-4,TGTGCCAGCAGCTTAGGAGGGGCGGGGTCCTATGGCTACACCTTC,CASSLGGAGSYGYTF
.,.,TRBJ1-3,TRBV9,TGTGCCAGCAGCCCTCTCGGGTCGAAAGGAAACACCATATATTTT,CASSPLGSKGNTIYF
TRBD2,.,TRBJ2-7,TRBV10-3,TGTGCCATCAGTCGGACTAGCGGGGGGGGCGAGCAGTACTTC,CAISRTSGGGEQYF
TRBD2,.,TRBJ2-5,TRBV4-1,TGCGCCAGCAGCCATAGCGGGAGGTACCAAGAGACCCAGTACTTC,CASSHSGRYQETQYF
.,.,TRBJ2-2,TRBV24-1,TGTGCCACCAGTGATTTATCGAGTAGTCCGAACACCGGGGAGCTGTTTTTT,CATSDLSSSPNTGELFF
TRBD2,.,TRBJ2-1,TRBV29-1,TGCAGCCTCAAGGCAGCGGGGGGCTCCTACAATGAGCAGTTCTTC,CSLKAAGGSYNEQFF
.,.,TRBJ2-5,TRBV2,TGTGCCAGCAGCCCAAGGAGGGACCAAGAGACCCAGTACTTC,CASSPRRDQETQYF
TRBD2,.,TRBJ2-1,TRBV5-1,TGCGCCAGCAGCCTAACTAGCGGGGGTGGAAATGAGCAGTTCTTC,CASSLTSGGGNEQFF
TRBD2,.,TRBJ2-4,TRBV18,TGTGCCAGCTCACGGGGACTTCCATCCGGGGGGGAAAACATTCAGTACTTC,CASSRGLPSGGENIQYF
TRBD1,.,TRBJ2-5,TRBV10-2,TGCGCCAGCAGTTCGGGACAGGGCCGCGAGACCCAGTACTTC,CASSSGQGRETQYF
.,once,TRBJ2-3,TRBV18,TGTGCCAGCTCACCAGGAGGAGGGGTAGATACGCAGTATTTT,CASSPGGGVDTQYF
TRBD1,.,TRBJ2-6,TRBV6-4,TGTGCCAGCAGTCGACAGGGGGTCCATTCCACTGGGGCCAACGTCCTGACTTTC,CASSRQGVHSTGANVLTF
TRBD1,.,TRBJ2-1,TRBV29-1,TGCAGCGTTGCGGGACAGGGGATCAATGAGCAGTTCTTC,CSVAGQGINEQFF
.,.,TRBJ1-2,TRBV30,TGTGCCTGGAGTGTAAAACAGGGAGAAGGCTACACCTTC,CAWSVKQGEGYTF
.,few,TRBJ1-5,TRBV19,TGTGCCAGTAGCCCCACCACAGGGCCTCCCCAGCATTTT,CASSPTTGPPQHF
TRBD1,.,TRBJ1-5,TRBV27,TGTGCCAGCAGTTTATCGACAGGGCTTGGGCAGCCCCAGCATTTT,CASSLSTGLGQPQHF
.,few,TRBJ1-2,TRBV5-1,TGCGCCAGCAGCTCCGAGCCTCCTCTGTATGGCTACACCTTC,CASSSEPPLYGYTF
.,.,TRBJ2-4,TRBV24-1,TGTGCCACCAGTGATTTCGGCAGGGGGGTACCCAAAAACATTCAGTACTTC,CATSDFGRGVPKNIQYF